This TCR beta chain originates from a study of T cell changes during pregnancy in multiple sclerosis. Repertoires were generated with immunoSEQ multiplex PCR, while TCRdb's copy carries only in-frame clones and drops some. The sample yields approximately 51,000 clones, roughly 92% seen once. CDR1 is LGHNA, CDR2 YSLEER, per germline. The CDR3 runs to 21 residues. The V end was cut by 0 bases, the J end by 2 bases, with 27 bases between. V is TRBV4-3 and J is TRBJ2-3, with TRBD2 as a possible D gene (7 bases). Material: CD4+ T cells from peripheral blood mononuclear cells, obtained in the second trimester of pregnancy. The receptor comes from a female donor with multiple sclerosis, enrolled in a pregnancy study. The CDR3 reads CASSQEGWTRGALSLTDTQYF. In DNA form, the CDR3 reads TGCGCCAGCAGCCAAGAAGGCTGGACTAGGGGGGCCCTATCACTCACAGATACGCAGTATTTT.